This note documents a single T cell receptor beta chain sequence. Its antigen specificity is not known. Base qualities are not at hand, and no much larger clone is one base apart. The immunoSEQ Assay, a bias-controlled multiplex PCR, was used to amplify TCRbeta CDR3 regions from genomic DNA. The authors' analysis ran thus. The number of nucleated cells in each sample was estimated from the amplification of reference gene primers within the assay. To quantify the absolute abundance of each unique TCRbeta CDR3 rearrangement, sequence reads were collapsed and filtered. For each sample, productive Simpson clonality was calculated as the square root of Simpson's diversity index across productive rearrangements. TCRdb retrieved this table from immuneACCESS and kept in-frame rearrangements only. Not all clones are present; in checked studies, unresolved V genes account for under half, and no reason is known for the remainder. V, J and clone size reflect that table, while D and trimming were determined from the DNA. The sample includes about 150,000 clones, with around nine tenths observed a single time. The ten largest make up over 4.5% of the sample.

The entry originates in a study of blood T cell repertoires in COVID-19 (TCRdb year 2020). In the study overall: Samples from collaborators originated in the United States, Italy and Spain and spanned both the acute and convalescent phases of COVID-19. The prospective study material was composed of cDNA or gDNA derived from T cells, B-cell-depleted T cells, or PBMCs. Subjects who had been exposed to COVID-19, were actively infected with it, or had recovered from it provided the deeply sampled blood TCRbeta repertoires that made up the dataset. The repertoires were released in a freely available public database meant as a resource for research on the immune response to SARS-CoV-2. The samples were drawn from two sources: the first 160 participants of the ongoing ImmuneRACE study, and 1,200 or so subjects contributed by 6 global collaborators. A de-identified subject ID, COVID-19 status, age in years and sex were almost always included in the sample metadata. Where available, HLA class I and class II types were taken from metadata supplied by the sample provider and were not determined by assay-based typing. Overall study outcomes, separate from this receptor: Clinical and demographic metadata were provided uncurated, with the amount varying by source and participant.

Whole blood was collected in K2EDTA tubes by collaborating institutions according to the institutions' own protocols. Collaborator samples were shipped for TCRbeta analysis as frozen whole blood, isolated PBMCs, or DNA extracted from either sample type. From V the trimming removes 2 bases and from J it removes 3 bases, while the gene matches leave 4 bases of the junction unaccounted for. The CDR3 holds 17 amino acids from the cysteine to the phenylalanine. The sequence is cut down to CDR3 DNA, 51 bases in frame from base 1. CDR1 SGHVS and CDR2 FQNEAQ were looked up in the germline V gene. The sequence derives from a human donor in a cohort sampled during active COVID-19. Material: peripheral blood. The chain is assembled from TRBV7-8 and TRBJ2-1; 13 of the junction bases match TRBD2. The DNA is as follows: TGTGCCAGCAGCTTATTGGGACTAGCGGGATTCTACAATGAGCAGTTCTTC. Its coded protein is CASSLLGLAGFYNEQFF.